These 15 T cell receptor beta chains were all obtained from the same sample, sequenced in a study of cytomegalovirus exposure and HLA in healthy donors. TCRdb keeps only in-frame clones here, not all; method: immunoSEQ multiplex PCR. The sample has 200,000 to 250,000 clones; around 86% are singletons. Input material: PBMCs. All receptors derive from a woman aged 18-29 years in good health and CMV-seropositive.

This chain uses TRBV6-6 with TRBJ1-1; no firm D call. CDR1 is MNHNY, CDR2 SVGAGI, per germline (reference sequence). CDR3 size: 12 residues. V was pared by 2 bases and J by 8 bases, with 9 bases between. In DNA form, the CDR3 reads TGTGCCAGCAGTTACGTTGCCAGAGAAGCTTTCTTT. This translates into CASSYVAREAFF.

The chain joins TRBV6-5 to TRBJ2-5; no definite D call. The V gene lost 7 bases and the J gene lost 4 bases, with 7 bases spanning the gap. CDR1 MNHEY and CDR2 SVGAGI come from the germline V gene. CDR3 size: 11 residues. Written as DNA, the CDR3 is TGTGCCAGCACGGGTGGAGAGACCCAGTACTTC. Translated: CASTGGETQYF.

V gene TRBV11-3 combines with J gene TRBJ2-1; TRBD2 is a possible D gene (6 bases). The germline gives CDR1 SGHNT, CDR2 YENEEA. V was trimmed by 1 base and J by 0 bases, leaving 19 bases between them. The CDR3 sequence is 19 residues long. CDR3 DNA sequence: TGTGCCAGCAGCTTAGGTAGCGGCCGAGCCTTAAGCTCCTACAATGAGCAGTTCTTC. Protein product: CASSLGSGRALSSYNEQFF.

This clone was found a few times. The V gene is TRBV30, the J gene TRBJ1-2; D may be TRBD1 (5 bases). V was pared by 3 bases and J by 4 bases, with 12 bases between. The CDR3 length is 13 residues. Germline-derived CDR1 and CDR2 are GTSNPN and SVGIG (reference sequence). As DNA, the CDR3 is TGTGCCTGGAGAAGGGGCCAGGGCTATGGCTACACCTTC. Encoded protein: CAWRRGQGYGYTF.

This chain uses TRBV6-5 with TRBJ1-1; the match to TRBD1 covers 7 bases. Germline CDR1 and CDR2: MNHEY and SVGAGI. The J segment lost 1 base and the V segment lost 5 bases, leaving 4 bases of the junction unmatched. This CDR3 has 14 amino acids. CDR3 coding DNA: TGTGCCAGCAGTCCGACAGGGACGAACACTGAAGCTTTCTTT. Its translation is CASSPTGTNTEAFF.

About this clone itself: Other DNA sequences in this specimen translate into the identical CDR3. The genes are TRBV9 and TRBJ2-7; weak D call: TRBD2 (6 bases). The CDR3 has 15 residues. CDR1 is SGDLS, CDR2 YYNGEE, per germline. Trimming took off 0 bases at V and 0 bases at J, with 10 bases between the two ends. The CDR3 sequence: CASSVAGGSSYEQYF. CDR3 DNA: TGTGCCAGCAGCGTAGCTGGGGGGAGCTCCTACGAGCAGTACTTC.

The V gene is TRBV2, the J gene TRBJ1-2, with 11 positions matching TRBD1. CDR3 length equals 21 residues. J gave up 4 bases and V 2 bases, and 21 bases lay outside the gene matches. Germline-derived CDR1 and CDR2 are SNHLY and FYNNEI. CDR3 region: CASSERIRVGTGGLPVYGYTF. DNA for the CDR3: TGTGCCAGCAGTGAAAGGATTCGAGTAGGGACAGGGGGTCTTCCTGTCTATGGCTACACCTTC.

A few counts support this clone. This rearrangement joins TRBV19 to TRBJ1-1; 7 nucleotides agree with TRBD1. With V trimmed by 6 bases and J by 6 bases, 16 bases remained unmatched. The germline CDR1 and CDR2 sequences are LNHDA and SQIVND (reference sequence). CDR3 length equals 16 residues. CDR3: CASRMVSEGARAEAFF. CDR3 coding DNA: TGTGCCAGTAGAATGGTATCGGAGGGGGCTAGAGCTGAAGCTTTCTTT.

The rearrangement uses TRBV5-1 and TRBJ1-2, with a weak D call TRBD1 (5 bases). This CDR3 contains 14 residues. V lost 6 bases and J 0 bases, leaving 12 bases between the germline ends. CDR1 is SGHRS, CDR2 YFSETQ, per germline. The CDR3 reads CASTQDNSNYGYTF. CDR3 DNA: TGCGCCAGCACCCAGGACAACTCTAACTATGGCTACACCTTC.

This clone was recorded once. This sequence joins TRBV6-1 and TRBJ1-3; TRBD1 agrees at 8 bases. Trimming at V came to 4 bases and at J to 2 bases, leaving 4 bases not matched to a gene. The CDR3 length is 15 residues. Germline V gene lookup returns CDR1 MNHNS and CDR2 SASEGT. Here the CDR3 reads CASSAQTGAGNTIYF. The CDR3 bases are TGTGCCAGCAGTGCTCAGACAGGGGCTGGAAACACCATATATTTT.

The gene calls are TRBV13 and TRBJ2-7, with 9 bases lining up with TRBD2. The germline CDR1 and CDR2 sequences are PRHDT and FYEKMQ (reference sequence). V gave up 2 bases and J gave up 4 bases; unmatched junction bases: 12. CDR3 length: 17 residues. Here the CDR3 reads CASSLRIRPSGIYEQYF. As DNA, the CDR3 is TGTGCCAGCAGCTTAAGAATTAGGCCTAGCGGGATTTACGAGCAGTACTTC.

The J gene is TRBJ2-1, the V gene TRBV4-1; TRBD2 is a possible D gene (6 bases). V lost 6 bases and J 9 bases, leaving 18 bases between the germline ends. Germline CDR1 MGHRA, CDR2 YSYEKL. CDR3 size: 14 residues. The DNA of the CDR3 is TGCGCCAGCAGGTTAATGGGAGGAAGGGGTGAGCAGTTCTTC. Amino acid sequence: CASRLMGGRGEQFF.

V gene TRBV4-1 combines with J gene TRBJ1-5; D unclear. The length of the CDR3 is 16 residues. Trimming shortened V by 2 bases and J by 0 bases, and 11 bases separated the two germline ends. CDR1 is MGHRA, CDR2 YSYEKL, per germline. CDR3 amino acids: CASSQTKQYSNQPQHF. DNA of the CDR3: TGCGCCAGCAGCCAAACAAAACAATATAGCAATCAGCCCCAGCATTTT.

This clone has just a few counts. The rearrangement links TRBV19 to TRBJ1-4; D not resolved. Trimming took off 7 bases at V and 2 bases at J, with 14 bases between the two ends. Germline CDR1 reads LNHDA; CDR2 reads SQIVND (reference sequence). This CDR3 spans 15 amino acids. The CDR3, as DNA: TGTGCCAGTATGAGGGCGGGCAGGACTAATGAAAAACTGTTTTTT. This encodes CASMRAGRTNEKLFF.

The chain carries TRBV10-1 and TRBJ2-7, with 12 bases lining up with TRBD1. This CDR3 contains 16 residues. Germline V lookup: CDR1 WNHNN, CDR2 SYGVQD (reference sequence). With 4 bases clipped from V and 1 base from J, the junction kept 5 bases outside the gene matches. The DNA for the CDR3 is TGCGCCAGCAGTGGGGGACAGGGGGCTTCATCCTACGAGCAGTACTTC. Protein product: CASSGGQGASSYEQYF.